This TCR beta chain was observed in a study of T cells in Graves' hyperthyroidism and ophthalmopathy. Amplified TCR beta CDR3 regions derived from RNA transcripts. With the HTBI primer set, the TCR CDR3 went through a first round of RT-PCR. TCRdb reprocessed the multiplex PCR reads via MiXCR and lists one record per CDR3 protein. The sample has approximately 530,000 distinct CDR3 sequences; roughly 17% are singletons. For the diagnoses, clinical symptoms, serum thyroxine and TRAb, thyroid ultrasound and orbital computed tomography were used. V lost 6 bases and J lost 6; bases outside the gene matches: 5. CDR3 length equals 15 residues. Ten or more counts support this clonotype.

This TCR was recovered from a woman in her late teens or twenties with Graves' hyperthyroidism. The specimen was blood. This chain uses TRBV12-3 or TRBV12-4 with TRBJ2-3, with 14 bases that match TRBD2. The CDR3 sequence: CASSRTSGGSDTQYF. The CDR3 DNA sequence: TGTGCCAGCAGCAGGACTAGCGGGGGGTCGGATACGCAGTATTTT.